This T cell receptor beta chain emerged from a study of blood T cells in healthy people across ages. V shed 6 bases, J shed 2 bases, and the junction held 7 bases outside the gene matches. The CDR3 loop spans 14 amino acids. The germline CDR1 and CDR2 sequences are DFQATT and SNEGSKA (reference sequence). Samples had at least 7 million PBMCs isolated from them. Then a second PCR, running about 7 to 11 cycles, was carried out with a sample-barcoded 5' primer and a J-beta primer mix. TCRdb used MiXCR to reprocess the 5' RACE reads, holding one entry per CDR3 protein. The data contain over a million distinct CDR3 sequences, 20% to 25% of them singletons. These same data were also listed under a study on T cells of mothers and their children.

The source material was blood. The chain combines TRBV20-1 with TRBJ1-2; 9 bases map to TRBD1. The receptor was derived from a girl aged 2 to 9 in good health. CDR3 in amino acids: CSAPGTGKNYGYTF. The CDR3 nucleotides are TGCAGTGCCCCTGGGACAGGGAAGAACTATGGCTACACCTTC.